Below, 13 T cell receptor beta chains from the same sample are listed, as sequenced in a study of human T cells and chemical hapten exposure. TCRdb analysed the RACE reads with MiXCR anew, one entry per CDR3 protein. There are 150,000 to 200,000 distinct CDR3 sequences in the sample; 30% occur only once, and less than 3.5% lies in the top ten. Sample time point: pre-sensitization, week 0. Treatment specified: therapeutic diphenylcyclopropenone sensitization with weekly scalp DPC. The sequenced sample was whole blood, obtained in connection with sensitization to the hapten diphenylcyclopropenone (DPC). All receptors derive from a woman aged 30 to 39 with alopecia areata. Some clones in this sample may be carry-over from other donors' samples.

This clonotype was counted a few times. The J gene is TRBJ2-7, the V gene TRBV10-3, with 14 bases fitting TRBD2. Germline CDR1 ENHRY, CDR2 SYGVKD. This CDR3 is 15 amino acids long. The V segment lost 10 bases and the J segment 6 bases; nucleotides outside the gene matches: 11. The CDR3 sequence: CATKQGLAGDGEQYF. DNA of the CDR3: TGTGCCACCAAACAGGGACTAGCGGGAGATGGCGAGCAGTACTTC.

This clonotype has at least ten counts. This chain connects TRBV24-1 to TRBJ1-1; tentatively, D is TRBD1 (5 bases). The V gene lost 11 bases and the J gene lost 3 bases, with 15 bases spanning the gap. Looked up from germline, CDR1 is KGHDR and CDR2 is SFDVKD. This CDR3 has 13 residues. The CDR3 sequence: CAIQGTGDTEAFF. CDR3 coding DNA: TGTGCCATCCAGGGAACTGGGGACACTGAAGCTTTCTTT.

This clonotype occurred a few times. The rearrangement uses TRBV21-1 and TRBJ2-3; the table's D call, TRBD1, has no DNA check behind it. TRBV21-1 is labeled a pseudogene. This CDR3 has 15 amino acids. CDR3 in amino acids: CASTRTGESTDTQYF. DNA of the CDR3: TGTGCCAGCACCCGGACAGGGGAAAGCACAGATACGCAGTATTTT.

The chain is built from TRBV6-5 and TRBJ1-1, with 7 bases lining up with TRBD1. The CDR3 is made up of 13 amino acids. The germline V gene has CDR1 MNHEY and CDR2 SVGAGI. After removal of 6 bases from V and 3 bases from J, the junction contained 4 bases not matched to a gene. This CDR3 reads CASRTGSYTEAFF. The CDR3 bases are TGTGCCAGCAGGACAGGGTCTTACACTGAAGCTTTCTTT.

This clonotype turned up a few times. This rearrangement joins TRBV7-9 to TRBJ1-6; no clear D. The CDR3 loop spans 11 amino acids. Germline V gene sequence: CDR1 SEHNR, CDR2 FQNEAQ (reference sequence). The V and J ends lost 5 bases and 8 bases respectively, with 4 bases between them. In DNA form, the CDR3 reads TGTGCCAGCAGCGGTGATTCACCCCTCCACTTT. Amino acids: CASSGDSPLHF.

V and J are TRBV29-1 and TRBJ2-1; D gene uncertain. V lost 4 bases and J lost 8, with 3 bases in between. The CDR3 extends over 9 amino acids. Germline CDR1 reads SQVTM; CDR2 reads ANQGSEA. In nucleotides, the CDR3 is TGCAGCGTTGGGTATGAGCAGTTCTTC. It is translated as CSVGYEQFF.

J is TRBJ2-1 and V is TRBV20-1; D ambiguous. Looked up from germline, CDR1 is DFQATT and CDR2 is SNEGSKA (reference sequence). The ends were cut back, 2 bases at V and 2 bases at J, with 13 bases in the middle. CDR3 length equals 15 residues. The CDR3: CSARRSGTTYNEQFF. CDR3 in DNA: TGCAGTGCTAGAAGGTCGGGTACCACCTACAATGAGCAGTTCTTC.

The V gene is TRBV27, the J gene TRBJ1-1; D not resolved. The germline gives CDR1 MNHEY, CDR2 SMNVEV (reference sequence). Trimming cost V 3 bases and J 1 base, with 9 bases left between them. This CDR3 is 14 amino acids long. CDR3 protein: CASSFGLPNTEAFF. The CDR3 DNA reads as TGTGCCAGCAGTTTTGGGCTCCCGAACACTGAAGCTTTCTTT.

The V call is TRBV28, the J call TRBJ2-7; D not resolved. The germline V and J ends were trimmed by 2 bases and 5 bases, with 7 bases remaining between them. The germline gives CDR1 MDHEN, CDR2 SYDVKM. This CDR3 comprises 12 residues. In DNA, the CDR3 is TGTGCCAGCAGTTTAGACCGGGACGAGCAGTACTTC. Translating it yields CASSLDRDEQYF.

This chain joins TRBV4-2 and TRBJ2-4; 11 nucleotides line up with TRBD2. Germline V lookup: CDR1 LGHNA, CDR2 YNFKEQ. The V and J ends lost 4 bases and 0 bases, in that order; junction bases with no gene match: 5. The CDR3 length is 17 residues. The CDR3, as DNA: TGTGCCAGCAGCCCTACCGGACTAGCGGGAGCCAAAAACATTCAGTACTTC. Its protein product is CASSPTGLAGAKNIQYF.

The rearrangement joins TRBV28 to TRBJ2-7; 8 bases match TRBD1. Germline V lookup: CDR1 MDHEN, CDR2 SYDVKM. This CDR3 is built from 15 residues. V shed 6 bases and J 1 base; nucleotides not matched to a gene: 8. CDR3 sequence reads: CASSPGTGWSYEQYF. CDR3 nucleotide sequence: TGTGCCAGCAGCCCAGGGACAGGCTGGTCCTACGAGCAGTACTTC.

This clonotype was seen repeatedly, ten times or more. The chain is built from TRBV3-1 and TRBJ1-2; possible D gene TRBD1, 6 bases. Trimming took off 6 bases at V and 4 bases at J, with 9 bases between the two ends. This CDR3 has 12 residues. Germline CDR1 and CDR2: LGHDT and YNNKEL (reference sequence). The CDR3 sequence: CASSQTGYGYTF. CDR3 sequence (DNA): TGTGCCAGCAGTCAGACAGGCTATGGCTACACCTTC.

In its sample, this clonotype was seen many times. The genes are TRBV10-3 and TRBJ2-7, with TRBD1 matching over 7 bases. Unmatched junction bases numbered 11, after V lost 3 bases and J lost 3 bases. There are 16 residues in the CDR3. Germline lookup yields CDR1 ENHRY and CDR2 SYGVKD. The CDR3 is CAISDPGTDSSYEQYF. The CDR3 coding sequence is TGTGCCATCAGTGACCCGGGGACAGATTCTAGCTACGAGCAGTACTTC.